Sequencing of this TCR beta chain was carried out in a study of cytomegalovirus exposure and HLA in healthy donors. Study context: Some 90 million unique TCRs from HLA-typed donors were held in an early data release. Study conclusions and caveats: The likely origin of a cluster of highly shared sequence variants was a sequencing artifact. TCR beta chains numbering under 200 were designated cytomegalovirus-associated.

Germline CDR1 MGHDK, CDR2 SYGVNS. CDR3 length: 14 amino acids. V shed 6 bases and J 6 bases; nucleotides not matched to a gene: 10. As regards this clone: What it binds is unknown.

PCR employed 60 Vbeta and 13 Jbeta primers. The method was immunoSEQ multiplex PCR; TCRdb's version includes in-frame clones alone and lacks a portion of them. The sample lists roughly 100,000 clones, about 69% occurring once. The receptor was isolated from a man aged 40-49 years in good health and CMV-seronegative. The chain recombines TRBV25-1 with TRBJ1-2; 7 nucleotides match TRBD1. The sample consisted of PBMCs. The CDR3 protein is CASSLPGGTNGYTF. CDR3 coding DNA: TGTGCCAGCAGCCTCCCAGGGGGTACAAATGGCTACACCTTC.